The clone carrying this T cell receptor (beta chain) has just a few counts. V was clipped by 8 bases and J by 5 bases; unmatched bases: 3. The CDR3 covers 12 residues. The germline gives CDR1 SEHNR, CDR2 FQNEAQ (reference sequence). These data are taken from a study of response to subunit inactivated influenza vaccine. TCRdb ran MiXCR on the RT-PCR reads and lists one entry per CDR3 protein. The data show approximately 480,000 distinct CDR3 sequences, roughly 11% seen once. This sample comprised PBMCs from blood, obtained about 40 days after vaccination. The V call is TRBV7-9, the J call TRBJ2-5, with TRBD1 identical over 9 bases. The clonotype comes from a man between 50 and 59 years old who received an inactivated influenza vaccine. CDR3 sequence (DNA): TGTGCCAGCGGGACAGGGAGCGAGACCCAGTACTTC. As protein: CASGTGSETQYF.